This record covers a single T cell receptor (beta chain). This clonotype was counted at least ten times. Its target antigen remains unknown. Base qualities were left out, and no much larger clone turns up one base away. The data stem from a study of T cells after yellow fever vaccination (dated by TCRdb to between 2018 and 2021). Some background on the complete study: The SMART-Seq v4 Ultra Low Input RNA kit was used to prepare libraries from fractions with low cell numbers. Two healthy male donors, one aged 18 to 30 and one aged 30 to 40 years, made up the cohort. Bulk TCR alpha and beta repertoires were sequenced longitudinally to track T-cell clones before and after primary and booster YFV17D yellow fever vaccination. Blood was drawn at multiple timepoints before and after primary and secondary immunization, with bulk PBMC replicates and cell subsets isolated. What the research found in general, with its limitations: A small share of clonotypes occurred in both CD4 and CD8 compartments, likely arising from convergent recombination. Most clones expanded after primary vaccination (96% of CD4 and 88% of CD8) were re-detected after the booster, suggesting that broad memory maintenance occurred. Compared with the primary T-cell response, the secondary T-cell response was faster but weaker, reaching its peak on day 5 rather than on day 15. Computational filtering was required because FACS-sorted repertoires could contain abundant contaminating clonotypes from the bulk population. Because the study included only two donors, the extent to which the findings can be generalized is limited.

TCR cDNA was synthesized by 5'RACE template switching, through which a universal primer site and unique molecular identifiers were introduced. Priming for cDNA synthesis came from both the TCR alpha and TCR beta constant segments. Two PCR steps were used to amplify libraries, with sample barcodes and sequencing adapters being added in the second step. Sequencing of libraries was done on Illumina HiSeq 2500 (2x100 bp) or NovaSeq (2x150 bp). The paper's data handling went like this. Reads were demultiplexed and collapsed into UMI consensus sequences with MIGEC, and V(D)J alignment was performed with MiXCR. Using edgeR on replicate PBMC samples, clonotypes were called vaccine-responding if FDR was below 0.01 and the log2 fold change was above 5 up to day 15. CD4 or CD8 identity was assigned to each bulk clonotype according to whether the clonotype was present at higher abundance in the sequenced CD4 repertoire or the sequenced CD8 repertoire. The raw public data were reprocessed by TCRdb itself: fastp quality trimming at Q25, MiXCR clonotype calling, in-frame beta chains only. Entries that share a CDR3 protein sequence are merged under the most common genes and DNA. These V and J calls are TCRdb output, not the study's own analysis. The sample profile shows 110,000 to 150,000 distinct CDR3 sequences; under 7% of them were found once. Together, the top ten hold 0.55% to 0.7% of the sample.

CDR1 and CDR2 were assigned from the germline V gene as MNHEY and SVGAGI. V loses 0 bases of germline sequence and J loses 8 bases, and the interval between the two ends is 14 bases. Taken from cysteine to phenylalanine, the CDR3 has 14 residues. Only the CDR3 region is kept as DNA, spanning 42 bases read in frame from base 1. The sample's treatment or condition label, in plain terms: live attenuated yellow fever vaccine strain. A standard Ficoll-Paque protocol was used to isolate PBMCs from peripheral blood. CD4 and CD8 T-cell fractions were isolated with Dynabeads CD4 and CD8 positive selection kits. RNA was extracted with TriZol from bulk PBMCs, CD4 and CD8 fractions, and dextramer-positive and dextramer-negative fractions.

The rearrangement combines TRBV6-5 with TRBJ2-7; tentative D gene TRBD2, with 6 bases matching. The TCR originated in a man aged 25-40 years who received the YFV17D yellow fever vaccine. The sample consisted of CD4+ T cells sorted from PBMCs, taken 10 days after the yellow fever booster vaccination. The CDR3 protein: CASSYSGLGRKQYF. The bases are TGTGCCAGCAGTTACTCGGGACTGGGTAGAAAGCAGTACTTC.